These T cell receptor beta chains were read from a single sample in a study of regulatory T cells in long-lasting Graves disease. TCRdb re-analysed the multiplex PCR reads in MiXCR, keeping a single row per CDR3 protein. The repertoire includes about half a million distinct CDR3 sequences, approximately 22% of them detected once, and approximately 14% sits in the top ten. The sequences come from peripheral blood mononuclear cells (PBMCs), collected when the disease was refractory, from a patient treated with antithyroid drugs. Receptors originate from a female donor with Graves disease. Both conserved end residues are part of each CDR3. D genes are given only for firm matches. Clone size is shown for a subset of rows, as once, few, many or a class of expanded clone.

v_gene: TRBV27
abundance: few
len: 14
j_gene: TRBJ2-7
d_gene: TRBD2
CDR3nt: TGTGCCAGCAAACTAGCGGGGGGGCCGGAAGAGCAGTACTTC
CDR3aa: CASKLAGGPEEQYF

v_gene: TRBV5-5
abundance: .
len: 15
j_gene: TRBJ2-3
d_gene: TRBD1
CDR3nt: TGTGCCAGCAGCCTCTACAGGGGGCGTGTAGATACGCAGTATTTT
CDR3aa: CASSLYRGRVDTQYF

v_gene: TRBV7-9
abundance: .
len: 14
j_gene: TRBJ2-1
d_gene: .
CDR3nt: TGTGCCACCACGTACTCGAGCTCCTACAATGAGCAGTTCTTC
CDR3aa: CATTYSSSYNEQFF

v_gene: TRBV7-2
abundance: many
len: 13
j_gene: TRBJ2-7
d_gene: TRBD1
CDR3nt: TGTGCCAGCAGCGTCCGGGACAGATACGAGCAGTACTTC
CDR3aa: CASSVRDRYEQYF

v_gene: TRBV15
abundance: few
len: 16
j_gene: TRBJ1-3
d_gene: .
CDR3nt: TGTGCCACCAGCAACAGCAGGCTTGGGGGGAAAAACACCATATATTTT
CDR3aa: CATSNSRLGGKNTIYF

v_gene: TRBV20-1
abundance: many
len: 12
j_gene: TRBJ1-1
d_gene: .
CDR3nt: TGCAGTGCTTCCCGGGCGGGTTTTGAAGCTTTCTTT
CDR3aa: CSASRAGFEAFF

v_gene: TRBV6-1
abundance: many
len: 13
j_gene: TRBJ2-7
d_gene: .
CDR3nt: TGTGCCTCAGGGGAGGGAAAAAGCTACGAGCAGTACTTC
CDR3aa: CASGEGKSYEQYF

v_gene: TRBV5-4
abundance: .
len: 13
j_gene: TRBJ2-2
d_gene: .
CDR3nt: TGTGCCAGCAGCTTGTGGGGGCCCGGGGAGCTGTTTTTT
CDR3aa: CASSLWGPGELFF

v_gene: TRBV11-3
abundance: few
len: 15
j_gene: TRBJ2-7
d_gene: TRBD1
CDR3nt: TGTGCCAGCAGCCAGACAGGGCGAAGGGCCTACGAGCAGTACTTC
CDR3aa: CASSQTGRRAYEQYF

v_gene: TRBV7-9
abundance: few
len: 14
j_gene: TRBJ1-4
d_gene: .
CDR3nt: TGTGCCAGCAGCTCGTCAGCTAGGAATGAAAAACTGTTTTTT
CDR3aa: CASSSSARNEKLFF

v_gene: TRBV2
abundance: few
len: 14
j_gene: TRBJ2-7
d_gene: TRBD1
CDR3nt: TGTGCCAGCTCCAACAGGGGGGTAGTCAACGAGCAGTACTTC
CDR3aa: CASSNRGVVNEQYF

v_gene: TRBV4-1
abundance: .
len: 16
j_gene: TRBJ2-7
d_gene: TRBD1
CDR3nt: TGCGCCAGCAGCCGCGAACCGGGACAGGGTCCAGGGGAGCAGTACTTC
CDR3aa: CASSREPGQGPGEQYF

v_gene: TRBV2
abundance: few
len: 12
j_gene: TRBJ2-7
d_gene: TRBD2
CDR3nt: TGTGCCTCTAGCGGGATCGGAGACGAGCAGTACTTC
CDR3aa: CASSGIGDEQYF

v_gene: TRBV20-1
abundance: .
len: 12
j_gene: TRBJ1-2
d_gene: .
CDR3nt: TGCAGTGCTAGCGACTTATCGAGTGGCTACACCTTC
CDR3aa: CSASDLSSGYTF

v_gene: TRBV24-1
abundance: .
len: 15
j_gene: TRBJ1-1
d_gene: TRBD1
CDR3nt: TGTGCCACCAGTGGCACCGGGACAGGGGGAACTGAAGCTTTCTTT
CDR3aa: CATSGTGTGGTEAFF

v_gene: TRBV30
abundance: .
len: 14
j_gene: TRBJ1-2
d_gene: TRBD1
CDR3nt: TGTGCCTGGAGTTCGCTACAGGGGGCAGGAGGCTACACCTTC
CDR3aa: CAWSSLQGAGGYTF

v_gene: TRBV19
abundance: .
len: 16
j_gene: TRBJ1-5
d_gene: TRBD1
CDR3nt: TGTGCCAGTAGTAGCCCGGACAGGGGGAGCAATCAGCCCCAGCATTTT
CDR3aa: CASSSPDRGSNQPQHF

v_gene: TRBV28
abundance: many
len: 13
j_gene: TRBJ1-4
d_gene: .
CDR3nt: TGTGCCAGCAGAACAGGGTTCGATGAAAAACTGTTTTTT
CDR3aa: CASRTGFDEKLFF

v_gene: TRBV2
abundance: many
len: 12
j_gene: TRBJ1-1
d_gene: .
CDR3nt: TGTGCCAGACTGGGAGGGTACACTGAAGCTTTCTTT
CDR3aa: CARLGGYTEAFF

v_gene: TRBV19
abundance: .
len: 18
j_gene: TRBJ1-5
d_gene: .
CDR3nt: TGTGCCAGTAGTAGTGGGTTAAGTGAGGGAGATAGCAATCAGCCCCAGCATTTT
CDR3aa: CASSSGLSEGDSNQPQHF

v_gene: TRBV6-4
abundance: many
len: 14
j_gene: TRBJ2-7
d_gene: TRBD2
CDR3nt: TGTGCCAGCAGTTACTCGGGGGGAGACTACGAGCAGTACTTC
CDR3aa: CASSYSGGDYEQYF

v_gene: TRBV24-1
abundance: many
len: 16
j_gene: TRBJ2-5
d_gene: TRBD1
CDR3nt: TGTGCCACCAGTTTCGCGACAGGGGGATTGGGAGAGACCCAGTACTTC
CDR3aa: CATSFATGGLGETQYF

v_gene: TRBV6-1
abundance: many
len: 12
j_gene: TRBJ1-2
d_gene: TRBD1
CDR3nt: TGTGCCACCCCGGACAGGCCTTCCGGCTACACCTTC
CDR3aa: CATPDRPSGYTF

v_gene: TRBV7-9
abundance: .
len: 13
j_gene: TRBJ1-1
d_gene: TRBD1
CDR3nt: TGTGCCAGCAGCTTCGGGGACAGATCTGAAGCTTTCTTT
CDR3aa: CASSFGDRSEAFF

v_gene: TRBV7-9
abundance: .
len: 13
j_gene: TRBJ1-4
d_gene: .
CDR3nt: TGTGCCAGCAGCACAGGTCTTGGAGAAAAACTGTTTTTT
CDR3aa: CASSTGLGEKLFF

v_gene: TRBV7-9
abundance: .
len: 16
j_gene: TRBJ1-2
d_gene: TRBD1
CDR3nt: TGTGCCAGCCTCCAAAGGGGACAGGCTTCTAACTATGGCTACACCTTC
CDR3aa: CASLQRGQASNYGYTF

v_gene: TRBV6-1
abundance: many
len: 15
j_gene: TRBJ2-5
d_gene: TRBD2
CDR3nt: TGTGCCAGCAGTGAGGACCGGGAGGTGGGGGAGACCCAGTACTTC
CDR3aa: CASSEDREVGETQYF

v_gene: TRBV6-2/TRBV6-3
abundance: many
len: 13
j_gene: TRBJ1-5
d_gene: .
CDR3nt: TGTGCCAGCAGTTATTTCATGGGTCAGCCCCAGCATTTT
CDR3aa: CASSYFMGQPQHF

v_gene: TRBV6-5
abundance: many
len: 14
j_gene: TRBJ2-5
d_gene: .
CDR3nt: TGTGCCAGCAGTTCCATCGGGTACCAAGAGACCCAGTACTTC
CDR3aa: CASSSIGYQETQYF

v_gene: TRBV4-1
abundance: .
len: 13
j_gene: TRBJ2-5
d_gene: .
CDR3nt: TGCGCCAGCAGCCAAGGCAGGTCCGAGACCCAGTACTTC
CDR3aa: CASSQGRSETQYF

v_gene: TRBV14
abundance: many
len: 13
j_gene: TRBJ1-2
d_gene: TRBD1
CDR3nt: TGTGCCAGCAGCCGCCGGGACAGCTATGGCTACACCTTC
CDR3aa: CASSRRDSYGYTF

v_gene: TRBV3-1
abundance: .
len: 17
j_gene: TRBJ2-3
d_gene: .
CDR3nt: TGTGCCAGCAGCCAAGATCCGCCGCGGGGCCACACAGATACGCAGTATTTT
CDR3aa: CASSQDPPRGHTDTQYF

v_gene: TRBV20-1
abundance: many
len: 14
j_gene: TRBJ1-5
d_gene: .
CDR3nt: TGCAGTGCTAGGATTGGGGGTGACCGTCAGCCCCAGCATTTT
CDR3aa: CSARIGGDRQPQHF

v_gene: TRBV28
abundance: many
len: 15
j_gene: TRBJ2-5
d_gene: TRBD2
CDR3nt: TGTGCCAGCACCCCCGCGGGAGGGGGTCGGGAGACCCAGTACTTC
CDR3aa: CASTPAGGGRETQYF

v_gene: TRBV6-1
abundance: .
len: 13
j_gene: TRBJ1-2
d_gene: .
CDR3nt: TGTGCCAGCAGGACCAGGGCTAACTATGGCTACACCTTC
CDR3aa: CASRTRANYGYTF

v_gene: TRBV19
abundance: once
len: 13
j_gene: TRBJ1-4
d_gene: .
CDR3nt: TGTGCCGCCGGGGATCCCCGCTATGAAAAACTGTTTTTT
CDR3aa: CAAGDPRYEKLFF

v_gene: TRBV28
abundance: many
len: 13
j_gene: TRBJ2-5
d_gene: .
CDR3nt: TGTGCCAGCAGTTTGCTCTCTGTGGGGACCCAGTACTTC
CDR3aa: CASSLLSVGTQYF

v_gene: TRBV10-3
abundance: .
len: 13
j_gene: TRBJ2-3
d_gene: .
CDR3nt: TGTGCCAGCAGTTACCGGTTCCGGGATACGCAGTATTTT
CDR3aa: CASSYRFRDTQYF

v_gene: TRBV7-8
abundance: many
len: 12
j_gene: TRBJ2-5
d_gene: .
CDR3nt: TGTGCCAGCAGCCCAGGGAAAGAGACCCAGTACTTC
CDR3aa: CASSPGKETQYF

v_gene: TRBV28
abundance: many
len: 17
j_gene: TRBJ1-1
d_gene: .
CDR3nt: TGTGCCAGCACCCCTGGGGACGGGGACCAAAAGGGGACTGAAGCTTTCTTT
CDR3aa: CASTPGDGDQKGTEAFF

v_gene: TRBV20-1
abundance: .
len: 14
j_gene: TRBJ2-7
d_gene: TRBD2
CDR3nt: TGCAGTGCTAGGACTAGCGGGAGGACCTACGAGCAGTACTTC
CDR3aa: CSARTSGRTYEQYF

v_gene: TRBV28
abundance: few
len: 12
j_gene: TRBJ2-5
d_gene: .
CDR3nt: TGTGCCAGCAGTTCTCCAGTAGAGACCCAGTACTTC
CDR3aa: CASSSPVETQYF

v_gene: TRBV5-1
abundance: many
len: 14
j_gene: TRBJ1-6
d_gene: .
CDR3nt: TGCGCCAGCAGCTTAGACGGGAATAATTCACCCCTCCACTTT
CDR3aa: CASSLDGNNSPLHF

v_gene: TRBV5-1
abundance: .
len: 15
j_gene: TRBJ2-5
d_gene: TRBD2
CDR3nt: TGCGCCAGCAGCTTCGGGGGGGGCCAACAAGAGACCCAGTACTTC
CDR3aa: CASSFGGGQQETQYF

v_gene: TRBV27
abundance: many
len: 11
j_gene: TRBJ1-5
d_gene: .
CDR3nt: TGTGCCAGCACCCTCAATCAGCCCCAGCATTTT
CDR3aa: CASTLNQPQHF

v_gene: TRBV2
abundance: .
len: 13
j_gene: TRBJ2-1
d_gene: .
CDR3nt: TGTGCCAGTACGAGGTCAGGGGCCAATGAGCAGTTCTTC
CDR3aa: CASTRSGANEQFF

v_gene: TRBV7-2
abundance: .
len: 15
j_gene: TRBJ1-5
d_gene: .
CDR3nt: TGTGCCAGCAGCTCCCTTCCCCCTGGCAATCAGCCCCGGCATTTT
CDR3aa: CASSSLPPGNQPRHF

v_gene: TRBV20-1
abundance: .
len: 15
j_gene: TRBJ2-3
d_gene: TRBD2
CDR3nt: TGCAGTGCCCCGGCGGGGGGTACTAGCACAGATACGCAGTATTTT
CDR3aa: CSAPAGGTSTDTQYF

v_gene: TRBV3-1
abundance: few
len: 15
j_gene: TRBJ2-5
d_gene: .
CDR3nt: TGTGCCAGCAGCCAAGCCACCGACTTAGGAGAGACCCAGTACTTC
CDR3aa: CASSQATDLGETQYF

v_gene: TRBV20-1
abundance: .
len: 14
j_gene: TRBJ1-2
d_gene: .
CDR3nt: TGCAGTGCTACGGTAGGGGACGATAACTATGGCTACACCTTC
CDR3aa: CSATVGDDNYGYTF